This entry describes one T cell receptor (beta chain). This sample was taken from a study of control samples from healthy donors and cancer patients. Profiling relied on immunoSEQ multiplex PCR, and the TCRdb table lists in-frame clones only, not all of them. The sample yields 120,000 or so clones, roughly 90% seen once. The V segment lost 3 bases and the J segment 2 bases; nucleotides outside the gene matches: 4. The germline CDR1 and CDR2 sequences are LGHNA and YSLEER. This CDR3 is built from 15 residues. The specimen sequenced was blood. The V call is TRBV4-3, the J call TRBJ1-3; 7 nucleotides match TRBD1. The clonotype originates from a man between 50 and 59 years old in good health. The DNA for the CDR3 is TGCGCCAGCAGCCAGTCCACAGGGGCTGGAAACACCATATATTTT. Encoded protein: CASSQSTGAGNTIYF.